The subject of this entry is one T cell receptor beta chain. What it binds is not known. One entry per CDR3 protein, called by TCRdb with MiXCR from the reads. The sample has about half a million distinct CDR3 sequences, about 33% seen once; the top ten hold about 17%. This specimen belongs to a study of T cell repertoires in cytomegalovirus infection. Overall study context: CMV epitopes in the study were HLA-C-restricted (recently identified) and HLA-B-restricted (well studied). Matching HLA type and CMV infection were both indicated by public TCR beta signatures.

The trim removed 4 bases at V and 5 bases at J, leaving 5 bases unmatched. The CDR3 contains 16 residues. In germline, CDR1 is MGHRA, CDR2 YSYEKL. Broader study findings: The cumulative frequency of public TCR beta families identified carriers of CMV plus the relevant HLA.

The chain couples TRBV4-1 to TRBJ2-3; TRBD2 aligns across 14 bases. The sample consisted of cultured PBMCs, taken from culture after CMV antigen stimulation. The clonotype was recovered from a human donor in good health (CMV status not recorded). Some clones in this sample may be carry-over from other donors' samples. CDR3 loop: CASSPATSGREDTQYF. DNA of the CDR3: TGCGCCAGCAGCCCGGCGACTAGCGGGAGGGAAGATACGCAGTATTTT.